This entry lists 10 T cell receptor beta chains sequenced from one sample in a study of cytomegalovirus exposure and HLA in healthy donors. It was with 60 Vbeta and 13 Jbeta primers that the PCR ran. Repertoires were generated with immunoSEQ multiplex PCR, while TCRdb's copy carries only in-frame clones and drops some. Here the sample spans more than 150,000 clones, around 84% being singletons. The sequenced sample consisted of PBMCs. These receptors all stem from a woman aged 18-29 years in good health and CMV-seronegative.

The J gene is TRBJ1-2, the V gene TRBV7-2; D not certain. Germline V lookup: CDR1 SGHTA, CDR2 FQGNSA. Between the trimmed V and J ends, which lost 3 bases and 4 bases, there was a span of 12 bases. The CDR3 totals 14 residues. DNA for the CDR3: TGTGCCAGCAGCTTGGTTCCCGGGATCTATGGCTACACCTTC. It translates to CASSLVPGIYGYTF. The full variable domain, its missing parts supplied by reference TRBV7-2 and TRBJ1-2, is GAGVSQSPSNKVTEKGKDVELRCDPISGHTALYWYRQSLGQGLEFLIYFQGNSAPDKSGLPSDRFSAERTGGSVSTLTIQRTQQEDSAVYLCASSLVPGIYGYTFGSGTRLTVV.

On this clone itself: The CDR3 end shows no conserved phenylalanine or tryptophan, and so a read error is likely. Because the CDR3's place on the DNA is in doubt, the DNA is left out and the CDR3 is given as listed by TCRdb. This rearrangement joins TRBV4-1 to TRBJ1-1. The CDR3 region is 14 residues in length, termini included. Germline V CDR1 and CDR2: MGHRA, YSYEKL. The CDR3 loop reads CASSRFKRRRIPHL.

The chain links TRBV5-1 to TRBJ1-2, with TRBD1 matching over 8 bases. CDR1 and CDR2 from the germline V gene are SGHRS and YFSETQ. The CDR3 is 16 amino acids. V lost 0 bases and J lost 2; bases outside the gene matches: 6. This chain's CDR3 is CASSLGTGSSNYGYTF. The DNA of the CDR3 is TGCGCCAGCAGCTTGGGGACAGGGTCTAGCAACTATGGCTACACCTTC. The full variable domain, in which reference TRBV5-1 and TRBJ1-2 provide the parts outside the CDR3, is KAGVTQTPRYLIKTRGQQVTLSCSPISGHRSVSWYQQTPGQGLQFLFEYFSETQRNKGNFPGRFSGRQFSNSRSEMNVSTLELGDSALYLCASSLGTGSSNYGYTFGSGTRLTVV.

This chain connects TRBV6-4 to TRBJ2-1; 9 bases line up with TRBD2. The CDR3 runs 16 residues. The germline gives CDR1 MRHNA, CDR2 SNTAGT. With V trimmed by 0 bases and J by 12 bases, 12 bases remained unmatched. CDR3 in DNA: TGTGCCAGCAGTGACTCGACAGCGGGAGGTTCTAAAGTGCAGTTCTTC. Translating it yields CASSDSTAGGSKVQFF.

This clone was seen a single time. V usage is TRBV27 and J usage is TRBJ1-4; the D gene is possibly TRBD1 (6 bases). Trimming took off 6 bases at V and 8 bases at J, with 22 bases between the two ends. Germline-derived CDR1 and CDR2 are MNHEY and SMNVEV (reference sequence). This CDR3 has 16 residues. The DNA for the CDR3 is TGTGCCAGCAGAGAAGTAGGGGGTGGGGTAGAAGAAAAACTGTTTTTT. It specifies CASREVGGGVEEKLFF.

The chain couples TRBV2 to TRBJ1-1, with a possible D match to TRBD1 (6 bases). This CDR3 is built from 11 residues. Trimming removed 6 bases from V and 5 bases from J, with 7 bases in between. CDR1 and CDR2 from the germline V gene are SNHLY and FYNNEI. The CDR3 reads CASRGATEAFF. CDR3 in DNA: TGTGCCAGCAGGGGGGCTACTGAAGCTTTCTTT.

This clone was counted a few times. This sequence joins TRBV6-6 and TRBJ1-1; 7 bases line up with TRBD1. V dropped 6 bases and J dropped 4; count of bases not matched to a gene: 8. The CDR3 extends over 14 amino acids. CDR1 is MNHNY, CDR2 SVGAGI, per germline (reference sequence). The DNA for the CDR3 is TGTGCCAGCAGGCTAGGGGGCGCGATCACTGAAGCTTTCTTT. Translated: CASRLGGAITEAFF.

The table lists this clone with a few counts. The chain recombines TRBV5-5 with TRBJ2-7; D might be TRBD2 (6 bases). Germline V gives CDR1 SGHKS, CDR2 YYEKEE (reference sequence). This CDR3 contains 16 residues. With 0 bases removed from V and 2 bases from J, the gap between germline ends came to 15 bases. The CDR3 DNA reads TGTGCCAGCAGCTTGGATGGGGGAGGAGGGCCCTACGAGCAGTACTTC. It codes for CASSLDGGGGPYEQYF. Using reference TRBV5-5 and TRBJ2-7 for the parts outside the CDR3, the full variable domain is DAGVTQSPTHLIKTRGQQVTLRCSPISGHKSVSWYQQVLGQGPQFIFQYYEKEERGRGNFPDRFSARQFPNYSSELNVNALLLGDSALYLCASSLDGGGGPYEQYFGPGTRLTVT.

The rearrangement joins TRBV5-1 to TRBJ2-3; D unclear. The CDR3 consists of 15 residues. The V gene's germline CDR1 is SGHRS and CDR2 YFSETQ. V shed 1 base and J shed 2 bases, with 11 bases lying between them. The CDR3 sequence: CASSLLGPTTDTQYF. The CDR3 DNA is TGCGCCAGCAGCTTGTTGGGCCCAACCACAGATACGCAGTATTTT.

The chain carries TRBV5-1 and TRBJ2-3, with 14 positions matching TRBD2. The CDR3 runs to 18 residues. The germline gives CDR1 SGHRS, CDR2 YFSETQ. V lost 0 bases and J lost 9; bases outside the gene matches: 12. This chain's CDR3 is CASSLAPSRLAGGQTQYF. The CDR3 coding sequence is TGCGCCAGCAGCTTGGCCCCTTCTCGACTAGCGGGGGGGCAGACGCAGTATTTT.